This T cell receptor beta chain emerged from a study of blood T cell repertoires in COVID-19. Study summary: The United States, Italy and Spain were the sources of the acute and convalescent COVID-19 samples. Sample material is recorded as cDNA or gDNA derived from T cells, B-cell-depleted T cells, or PBMCs.

Authors' data handling: Amplification from reference gene primers served as the basis for estimated nucleated cell counts. TCRdb keeps only in-frame clones here, not all; method: immunoSEQ multiplex PCR. V, J and clone size derive from that table, while D and trimming were established from the DNA sequence. The sample lists about 76,000 clones, around 86% seen once, with approximately 28% in the top ten. Germline V gene data show CDR1 as SNHLY and CDR2 as FYNNEI. The CDR3 totals 15 residues. With V trimmed by 4 bases and J by 10 bases, 5 bases remained unmatched. V gene TRBV2 combines with J gene TRBJ1-6, with 12 bases aligning to TRBD1. What was sequenced was peripheral blood. The sequence was collected from a woman of 80 years or more with active or convalescent COVID-19. For the CDR3, the DNA is TGTGCCAGCAGTGGGGACAGGGGGCGAGGATCACCCCTCCACTTT. Translation gives CASSGDRGRGSPLHF.